The rows below give T cell receptor beta chains drawn from one sample of a study of identical twins. TCRdb reprocessed the 5' RACE reads via MiXCR and lists one record per CDR3 protein. The table shows roughly 250,000 distinct CDR3 sequences, with around 6.6% occurring only once. These sequences were also reported in another study, on yellow fever vaccine responses in identical twins.

Sequencing was carried out using memory (CD45RO+) T cells sorted from blood. These TCRs come from a woman between 18 and 29 years old in good health. The CDR3 runs from the conserved cysteine through the conserved F or W. The order of the fields is J gene, clone size, V gene, D gene, CDR3 DNA, CDR3 protein. A D gene is named only where the DNA matches it firmly. Only some rows state a clone size, as once, few, many or a class for expanded clones.

TRBJ2-7 | NA | TRBV2 | NA | TGTGCCAGCTCAATGGGCTTTTTTTCCTACGAGCAGTACTTC | CASSMGFFSYEQYF
TRBJ2-1 | many | TRBV7-9 | NA | TGTGCCAGCAGCTTGGGGCGGCAGAGCTATAATGAGCAGTTCTTC | CASSLGRQSYNEQFF
TRBJ2-1 | few | TRBV4-1 | NA | TGCGCCAGCAGGCTAACCCAGGCACCAACCAACAATGAGCAGTTCTTC | CASRLTQAPTNNEQFF
TRBJ1-1 | many | TRBV7-8 | NA | TGTGCCAGCAGCTCGCGACGGGACACTGAAGCTTTCTTT | CASSSRRDTEAFF
TRBJ2-3 | NA | TRBV20-1 | NA | TGCAGTGCAGCCGGGACAGACACGTTGGGGGGTTTAGATACGCAGTATTTT | CSAAGTDTLGGLDTQYF
TRBJ1-5 | NA | TRBV28 | NA | TGTGCCAGCAGTTGGTATTCTCAGCCCCAGCATTTT | CASSWYSQPQHF
TRBJ2-7 | NA | TRBV6-1 | TRBD1 | TGTGCCAGCTGGGGAGGACAGGGGGCGGGGGAGCAGTACTTC | CASWGGQGAGEQYF
TRBJ2-5 | NA | TRBV6-2/TRBV6-3 | NA | TGTGCCAGCAGTTACGACCCTCGGGAGACCCAGTACTTC | CASSYDPRETQYF
TRBJ2-2 | many | TRBV14 | TRBD2 | TGTGCCAGCAGCCAAGTTCGCCTAGCGGGGACCGGGGAGCTGTTTTTT | CASSQVRLAGTGELFF
TRBJ1-5 | few | TRBV20-1 | NA | TGCAGTGCTATATTTTATAGCAATCAGCCCCAGCATTTT | CSAIFYSNQPQHF
TRBJ2-3 | once | TRBV11-2 | NA | TGTGCCAGCAGCCTCGCCAGCGGACAAAGCTCAGATACGCAGTATTTT | CASSLASGQSSDTQYF
TRBJ2-1 | NA | TRBV6-2/TRBV6-3 | NA | TGTGCCAGCAGCCAAACCTCCGGACAAGCCTCCTACAATGAGCAGTTCTTC | CASSQTSGQASYNEQFF
TRBJ2-1 | many | TRBV29-1 | NA | TGCAGCGTTGAAGAGGGGGTAGTAAGGGGGAGCTACAATGAGCAGTTCTTC | CSVEEGVVRGSYNEQFF
TRBJ2-1 | NA | TRBV3-1 | TRBD2 | TGTGCCAGCAGCCAAGGTTGGACTAGCGGAAACAATGAGCAGTTCTTC | CASSQGWTSGNNEQFF
TRBJ1-2 | NA | TRBV29-1 | TRBD1 | TGCAGCGTTGAGACAGGGGGCGCCACCTATGGCTACACCTTC | CSVETGGATYGYTF
TRBJ2-5 | few | TRBV6-4 | TRBD2 | TGTGCCAGCAGTCGCACCTCCGGGACTAGCGGGGGAAGTAGAGAGACCCAGTACTTC | CASSRTSGTSGGSRETQYF
TRBJ1-1 | few | TRBV7-9 | NA | TGTGCCAGCAGCTTAGCGGCCACGGGCACTGAAGCTTTCTTT | CASSLAATGTEAFF
TRBJ2-1 | many | TRBV25-1 | TRBD2 | TGTGCCAGCAGTGGGAGACTAGCGGAACCTACCATCCACAATGAGCAGTTCTTC | CASSGRLAEPTIHNEQFF
TRBJ1-4 | few | TRBV5-1 | TRBD1 | TGCGCCAGCAGCAGAACAGGACAGGGTAATGAAAAACTGTTTTTT | CASSRTGQGNEKLFF
TRBJ2-1 | NA | TRBV5-6 | TRBD2 | TGTGCCAGCAGCTTATTTAGCGGGGGGTCCTACAATGAGCAGTTCTTC | CASSLFSGGSYNEQFF
TRBJ1-1 | NA | TRBV5-1 | TRBD1 | TGCGCCAGCAGCTTGAATTCCCGACAGGGCACTGAAGCTTTCTTT | CASSLNSRQGTEAFF
TRBJ2-3 | many | TRBV29-1 | NA | TGCAGCGTTAGGGGAGCAGATACGCAGTATTTT | CSVRGADTQYF
TRBJ2-1 | many | TRBV3-1 | NA | TGTGCCAGCAGCCAAGAAGGGCGGTCGGCCTACAATGAGCAGTTCTTC | CASSQEGRSAYNEQFF
TRBJ2-1 | NA | TRBV25-1 | TRBD1 | TGTGCCAGCGGGGACAGGGGAGAGGGCAATGAGCAGTTCTTC | CASGDRGEGNEQFF
TRBJ2-6 | many | TRBV6-5 | NA | TGTGCCAGCAGTTACAGGGGTTCTGGGGCCAACGTCCTGACTTTC | CASSYRGSGANVLTF
TRBJ1-1 | few | TRBV11-1 | TRBD1 | TGTGCCAGCAGCTTCTCAGGGGACAGGGCTTTCTTT | CASSFSGDRAFF
TRBJ2-1 | many | TRBV4-1 | NA | TGCGCCAGCAGCCAAGAGTCCCCAGGGGGGGGTATATCGTTCGGTAGCAATGAGCAGTTCTTC | CASSQESPGGGISFGSNEQFF
TRBJ1-5 | many | TRBV4-1 | TRBD1 | TGCGCCAGCAGCCAAGATCCAGGGGGCGCTTTTCAGCCCCAGCATTTT | CASSQDPGGAFQPQHF
TRBJ2-7 | many | TRBV10-1 | TRBD2 | TGCGCCAGCAGTGAGGGACTAGCGGCTACCTACGAGCAGTACTTC | CASSEGLAATYEQYF
TRBJ2-1 | NA | TRBV29-1 | NA | TGCAGCGTTGAAGTTTCCTCGGGCAATGAGCAGTTCTTC | CSVEVSSGNEQFF
TRBJ2-3 | few | TRBV20-1 | TRBD2 | TGCAGTGCTCGGCTGGGACTAGTGTCAGATACGCAGTATTTT | CSARLGLVSDTQYF
TRBJ2-4 | many | TRBV29-1 | NA | TGCAGCGTTTTTGGGAAAAACATTCAGTACTTC | CSVFGKNIQYF
TRBJ2-2 | few | TRBV20-1 | TRBD2 | TGCTGTGCTAGAGATCCACTAGCGGGCGGGACCGGGGAGCTGTTTTTT | CCARDPLAGGTGELFF
TRBJ1-4 | NA | TRBV27 | NA | TGTGCCAGCACTTCCCTGGGGGGAGGACTGTTTTTT | CASTSLGGGLFF
TRBJ2-1 | many | TRBV12-3/TRBV12-4 | NA | TGTGCCAGCAGAATAAACCTCCTAGGTGTAAGCTCCTACAATGAGCAGTTCTTC | CASRINLLGVSSYNEQFF
TRBJ2-7 | many | TRBV12-3/TRBV12-4 | TRBD2 | TGTGCCAGCAGTTTATGGCGGGAGTCCGAGCAGTACTTC | CASSLWRESEQYF
TRBJ1-4 | NA | TRBV6-1 | NA | TGTGCCAGCACCCAGGACCCAGGTTATGAAAAACTGTTTTTT | CASTQDPGYEKLFF
TRBJ2-3 | NA | TRBV2 | NA | TGTGCCAGCAGTGAAGAGGACACAGATACGCAGTATTTT | CASSEEDTDTQYF
TRBJ2-3 | many | TRBV2 | TRBD2 | TGTGCCATCCCAATACCGGGACTAGCCACAGATACGCAGTATTTT | CAIPIPGLATDTQYF
TRBJ2-1 | NA | TRBV24-1 | TRBD2 | TGTGCCACCAGTGATTTTGGGCAGGGAGGGTTGAATGAGCAGTTCTTC | CATSDFGQGGLNEQFF
TRBJ2-1 | few | TRBV15 | TRBD2 | TGTGCCACCAGCAGACCCGGGAGGCAGACCTACAATGAGCAGTTCTTC | CATSRPGRQTYNEQFF
TRBJ2-3 | many | TRBV10-3 | TRBD2 | TGTGCCATCAGGACTAGCGGGGTAGCAGATACGCAGTATTTT | CAIRTSGVADTQYF
TRBJ2-2 | many | TRBV20-1 | TRBD1 | TGCAGTGCTAGAGATCCCGTAAACAGGGGACCGAACACCGGGGAGCTGTTTTTT | CSARDPVNRGPNTGELFF
TRBJ2-1 | many | TRBV7-8 | NA | TGTGCCAGCAGCGTCCAGATCCTGACCTCCTACAATGAGCAGTTCTTC | CASSVQILTSYNEQFF
TRBJ2-1 | NA | TRBV6-1 | TRBD2 | TGTGCCAGCACTATACAAGGCGGGGGGGCTAAAAATGAGCAGTTCTTC | CASTIQGGGAKNEQFF
TRBJ2-5 | many | TRBV10-3 | NA | TGTGCCATCAGTGGAGGGGGATTGGAGACCCAGTACTTC | CAISGGGLETQYF